A single T cell receptor (beta chain) is shown here with its context. Original processing methods: From reference gene primer amplification, estimates of nucleated cell counts were derived. Assay: immunoSEQ multiplex PCR; the TCRdb copy retains only in-frame clones and omits some. Clone size and the V and J calls come from that table; the DNA yielded D and trimming. The table has about 260,000 clones, 70% to 90% seen once. The data stem from a study of blood T cell repertoires in COVID-19. The germline CDR1 and CDR2 sequences are SNHLY and FYNNEI. With 6 bases clipped from V and 7 bases from J, the junction kept 8 bases outside the gene matches. This CDR3 comprises 14 residues.

The chain uses TRBV2 and TRBJ2-2; TRBD2 matches 7 bases. The sequencing sample was made of peripheral blood. The clonotype was recovered from a man aged 25 to 40 with active or convalescent COVID-19. CDR3 protein: CASSGTSVGGELFF. DNA for the CDR3: TGTGCCAGCAGCGGCACTAGCGTTGGCGGGGAGCTGTTTTTT.